The following is a T cell receptor beta chain sequence with its context. This sample's treatment: about 20 received Ad26.COV2.S at low or high dose, single or two shots; roughly five received placebo; per-sample allocation not given. Samples came from day 63 after the first vaccine or placebo injection. Boston supplied an adult donor aged 18-55 years. It was Wuhan-strain SARS-CoV-2 spike that the Ad26 vaccine vector expressed. These data originate in a study of Ad26.COV2.S vaccination and SARS-CoV-2 variants. Across the study: Recipients of Ad26.COV2.S got it intramuscularly, once or twice 56 days apart.

This CDR3 is 15 amino acids long. The trim removed 6 bases at V and 1 base at J, leaving 3 bases unmatched. Per germline, CDR1 KGHSH and CDR2 LQKENI. TCRdb's copy holds only in-frame clones and misses some; the assay was immunoSEQ multiplex PCR. There are 320,000 or so clones in the sample; roughly nine tenths occur only once, and 4.5% to 5.5% lies in the top ten. This receptor was identified in a person between 18 and 65 years old who received the Ad26.COV2.S COVID-19 vaccine or a placebo. The gene calls are TRBV18 and TRBJ2-3; the match to TRBD2 covers 11 bases. This material consisted of peripheral blood, taken in a trial of Ad26.COV2.S vaccine versus placebo. The CDR3 DNA reads TGTGCCAGCTCCCTAGCGGGGGGCCGCACAGATACGCAGTATTTT. This encodes CASSLAGGRTDTQYF.